The 25 T cell receptor beta chains below come from one sample, sequenced in a study of blood T cell repertoires in COVID-19. The protocol was immunoSEQ multiplex PCR, while the TCRdb copy is restricted to in-frame clones and leaves out a portion. The sample lists about 110,000 clones; 65% to 85% were seen once. Sequencing was carried out using peripheral blood. The source of these receptors is a woman between 65 and 79 years old with acute or convalescent COVID-19.

This sequence joins TRBV5-1 and TRBJ2-5; 7 bases align to TRBD2. The J segment lost 2 bases and the V segment lost 6 bases, leaving 10 bases of the junction unmatched. Germline CDR1 is SGHRS and CDR2 is YFSETQ. This CDR3 has 15 amino acids. The CDR3 spells CASTRGTGGQETQYF. In nucleotides, the CDR3 is TGCGCCAGCACCCGGGGTACCGGGGGGCAAGAGACCCAGTACTTC.

The chain couples TRBV27 to TRBJ2-2; 15 nucleotides align to TRBD2. Germline loops: CDR1 MNHEY, CDR2 SMNVEV (reference sequence). The CDR3 totals 18 residues. The J segment lost 5 bases and the V segment lost 5 bases, leaving 9 bases of the junction unmatched. CDR3: CASSKSGTSGRQTGELFF. The CDR3 DNA reads TGTGCCAGCAGTAAGAGTGGGACTAGCGGGAGGCAGACCGGGGAGCTGTTTTTT.

The J gene is TRBJ2-1, the V gene TRBV19; perhaps TRBD2 as D (5 bases). Germline V gene sequence: CDR1 LNHDA, CDR2 SQIVND (reference sequence). Trimming left V 0 bases short and J 0 bases short, with 12 bases between. CDR3 size: 17 residues. The chain's CDR3 is CASSIDPMGSSYNEQFF. The CDR3, as DNA: TGTGCCAGTAGTATAGATCCTATGGGGAGCTCCTACAATGAGCAGTTCTTC.

The rearrangement uses TRBV24-1 and TRBJ2-3, with D tentatively TRBD2 (5 bases). V was shortened by 4 bases and J by 0 bases, with 13 bases between the two germline ends. Germline CDR1 and CDR2: KGHDR and SFDVKD. This CDR3 is built from 16 residues. The CDR3 coding sequence is TGTGCCACCAGTGACCTGTCGGGGAAGAGCACAGATACGCAGTATTTT. Its translation: CATSDLSGKSTDTQYF.

This chain links TRBV18 with TRBJ1-1, with 8 positions matching TRBD1. Per the germline V gene, CDR1 is KGHSH and CDR2 is LQKENI. This CDR3 contains 13 residues. V trimming: 6 bases; J trimming: 5 bases; junction bases outside the gene matches: 5. The CDR3 is CASSGQGSTEAFF. The CDR3 nucleotides read TGTGCCAGCTCCGGACAGGGCTCAACTGAAGCTTTCTTT.

The V and J genes are TRBV18 and TRBJ2-7; the match to TRBD1 covers 7 bases. Losses at the gene ends were 2 bases for V and 4 bases for J; bases not matched to a gene: 2. In germline, CDR1 is KGHSH, CDR2 LQKENI. The CDR3 is 13 residues long. The CDR3 region has the DNA TGTGCCAGCTCACCAGCAGGGGGTTACGAGCAGTACTTC. Encoded protein: CASSPAGGYEQYF.

This chain uses TRBV7-2 with TRBJ2-7; no reliable D call. Germline V lookup: CDR1 SGHTA, CDR2 FQGNSA. Deletions cut 3 bases from V and 3 bases from J, with 9 bases between. This CDR3 has 13 amino acids. CDR3 nucleotides: TGTGCCAGCAGCTTCGGAGCAAACTACGAGCAGTACTTC. It translates to CASSFGANYEQYF.

V usage is TRBV19 and J usage is TRBJ2-2; 7 bases map to TRBD1. The CDR3 runs 14 residues. The V gene end was trimmed by 8 bases and the J gene end by 0 bases; junction bases not matched to a gene: 3. Germline V gene data show CDR1 as LNHDA and CDR2 as SQIVND (reference sequence). This CDR3 is CASEDRANTGELFF. The CDR3 DNA is TGTGCCAGTGAAGACAGGGCGAACACCGGGGAGCTGTTTTTT.

V gene TRBV7-8 combines with J gene TRBJ2-1; 11 bases align to TRBD2. Trimming at V came to 1 base and at J to 2 bases, leaving 1 base not matched to a gene. The CDR3 runs 16 residues. CDR1 SGHVS and CDR2 FQNEAQ come from the germline V gene. The CDR3 region has the DNA TGTGCCAGCAGCTTAGGGACTAGCGGGCCCTACAATGAGCAGTTCTTC. Its translation: CASSLGTSGPYNEQFF. The variable domain in full, completed from reference TRBV7-8 and TRBJ2-1, reads GAGVSQSPRYKVAKRGQDVALRCDPISGHVSLFWYQQALGQGPEFLTYFQNEAQLDKSGLPSDRFFAERPEGSVSTLKIQRTQQEDSAVYLCASSLGTSGPYNEQFFGPGTRLTVL.

This rearrangement joins TRBV6-2 or TRBV6-3 to TRBJ1-1; TRBD1 might be the D (5 bases). Trimming took off 4 bases at V and 1 base at J, with 16 bases between the two ends. The CDR3 runs to 16 residues. Germline V gene sequence: CDR1 MNHEY, CDR2 SVGEGT. CDR3 protein: CASSSPNQGSNTEAFF. The CDR3 coding sequence is TGTGCCAGCAGTTCCCCGAATCAGGGCTCGAACACTGAAGCTTTCTTT.

The gene calls are TRBV6-1 and TRBJ1-3; D is unclear. The CDR3 covers 14 residues. Germline loops: CDR1 MNHNS, CDR2 SASEGT. The V end was cut by 1 base, the J end by 4 bases, with 8 bases between. CDR3 sequence reads: CASSEGVAGNTIYF. The CDR3 nucleotides are TGTGCCAGCAGTGAAGGGGTAGCCGGAAACACCATATATTTT.

A few counts support this clone. The gene calls are TRBV11-1 and TRBJ2-1, with TRBD2 matching over 10 bases. V lost 6 bases, J lost 8 bases, and 7 bases stayed unmatched. The CDR3 loop spans 14 amino acids. Germline V lookup: CDR1 SGHAT, CDR2 FQDESV (reference sequence). CDR3 amino acids: CASRPGLATYEQFF. The CDR3 DNA reads as TGTGCCAGCAGGCCGGGACTAGCGACCTATGAGCAGTTCTTC. The variable domain in full, completed from reference TRBV11-1 and TRBJ2-1, reads EAEVAQSPRYKITEKSQAVAFWCDPISGHATLYWYRQILGQGPELLVQFQDESVVDDSQLPKDRFSAERLKGVDSTLKIQPAELGDSAMYLCASRPGLATYEQFFGPGTRLTVL.

V is TRBV5-1 and J is TRBJ2-7; D may be TRBD2 (6 bases). This CDR3 contains 14 residues. From germline, CDR1 is SGHRS and CDR2 YFSETQ. Trimming removed 5 bases at V and 0 bases at J, with 12 bases between. As DNA, the CDR3 is TGCGCCAGCAGGCTAGCGAGGAGCTCCTACGAGCAGTACTTC. Its translation is CASRLARSSYEQYF.

The rearrangement links TRBV19 to TRBJ1-2; no firm D call. This CDR3 contains 14 residues. Looked up from germline, CDR1 is LNHDA and CDR2 is SQIVND (reference sequence). V dropped 7 bases and J dropped 4 bases, with 16 bases sitting between them. CDR3 sequence reads: CASNPGGRGYGYTF. In DNA form, the CDR3 reads TGTGCCAGTAACCCTGGAGGGAGAGGCTATGGCTACACCTTC.

This CDR3 reads CATSTAGDTGELFF. The CDR3 DNA is TGTGCCACCAGTACCGCGGGGGACACCGGGGAGCTGTTTTTT. V is TRBV24-1 and J is TRBJ2-2, with TRBD2 identical over 7 bases. With 6 bases clipped from V and 3 bases from J, the junction kept 3 bases outside the gene matches. Germline V CDR1 and CDR2: KGHDR, SFDVKD. The CDR3 length is 14 residues.

This chain uses TRBV14 with TRBJ2-7, with D tentatively TRBD1 (6 bases). V dropped 4 bases and J dropped 6 bases, with 16 bases sitting between them. The CDR3 is 14 amino acids. Germline V gene data show CDR1 as SGHDN and CDR2 as FVKESK. CDR3 loop: CASSPQGPGGEQYF. CDR3 in DNA: TGTGCCAGCAGCCCACAGGGTCCCGGCGGCGAGCAGTACTTC.

This chain connects TRBV28 to TRBJ1-2, with D possibly being TRBD1 (6 bases). CDR1 and CDR2 from the germline V gene are MDHEN and SYDVKM. Trimming pared 8 bases from V and 4 bases from J, leaving 23 bases between. This CDR3 region has 16 residues. CDR3 protein: CASRGAGGLALYGYTF. CDR3 DNA: TGTGCCAGCCGGGGGGCTGGGGGGCTCGCCCTCTATGGCTACACCTTC.

This chain uses TRBV11-2 with TRBJ1-3, with D possibly being TRBD1 (5 bases). The CDR3 runs 13 residues. V dropped 5 bases and J dropped 4 bases, with 9 bases sitting between them. From germline, CDR1 is SGHAT and CDR2 FQNNGV. CDR3 protein: CASSLSGGNTIYF. The CDR3 DNA reads as TGTGCCAGCAGCCTCTCAGGGGGAAACACCATATATTTT.

The chain uses TRBV7-2 and TRBJ2-1, with 13 bases that match TRBD2. The ends lost 4 bases at V and 13 bases at J; junction bases unmatched: 4. CDR1 SGHTA and CDR2 FQGNSA come from the germline V gene. This CDR3 spans 13 amino acids. As DNA, the CDR3 is TGTGCCAGCAGCTCGAGGACTAGCGGGAGTCAGTTCTTC. The encoded protein is CASSSRTSGSQFF.

CDR3 residues: CASRQGGRTGELFF. Here the CDR3 DNA reads TGTGCCAGCAGACAGGGTGGACGGACCGGGGAGCTGTTTTTT. The rearrangement links TRBV14 to TRBJ2-2, with D possibly matching TRBD1 (6 bases). Trimming removed 6 bases at V and 5 bases at J, with 13 bases between. The CDR3 covers 14 residues. Germline CDR1 and CDR2: SGHDN and FVKESK.

J is TRBJ1-5 and V is TRBV6-5; D may be TRBD1 (5 bases). Germline values: CDR1 MNHEY, CDR2 SVGAGI. The CDR3 is 14 amino acids. The V gene lost 4 bases and the J gene lost 4 bases, with 11 bases spanning the gap. CDR3 loop: CASSSPAGNQPQHF. In nucleotides, the CDR3 is TGTGCCAGCAGTTCACCGGCAGGGAATCAGCCCCAGCATTTT.

This clone was observed once. The chain uses TRBV7-3 and TRBJ2-4, with 7 bases aligning to TRBD1. With V trimmed by 4 bases and J by 8 bases, 11 bases remained unmatched. The germline V gene has CDR1 SGHTA and CDR2 FQGTGA. This CDR3 contains 15 residues. For the CDR3, the DNA is TGTGCCAGCAGCTCCGGGAAGACAGGGTTGGACATTCAGTACTTC. This sequence encodes CASSSGKTGLDIQYF. Based on the CDR3 plus reference TRBV7-3 and TRBJ2-4, the full variable domain is GAGVSQTPSNKVTEKGKYVELRCDPISGHTALYWYRQSLGQGPEFLIYFQGTGAADDSGLPNDRFFAVRPEGSVSTLKIQRTERGDSAVYLCASSSGKTGLDIQYFGAGTRLSVL.

This clone was counted once. The J gene is TRBJ2-7, the V gene TRBV6-6, with TRBD2 as a possible D gene (6 bases). V was clipped by 2 bases and J by 7 bases, with 15 bases between them. The CDR3 length is 14 residues. Germline CDR1 reads MNHNY; CDR2 reads SVGAGI (reference sequence). This CDR3 reads CASSYRIGGGEQYF. In DNA, the CDR3 is TGTGCCAGCAGTTACAGGATCGGGGGTGGGGAGCAGTACTTC.

This clone was seen only a few times. The chain has TRBV5-5 and TRBJ2-7; a possible D gene is TRBD1 (6 bases). V was pared by 3 bases and J by 1 base, with 8 bases between. The CDR3 loop spans 13 amino acids. Germline V gives CDR1 SGHKS, CDR2 YYEKEE (reference sequence). The CDR3 sequence is CASSSQGSYEQYF. CDR3 DNA: TGTGCCAGCAGCTCACAGGGTTCCTACGAGCAGTACTTC.

With regard to this clone: Other nucleotide sequences from this sample produce the same CDR3. This chain uses TRBV7-2 with TRBJ2-5; 11 nucleotides align to TRBD2. Germline V gene lookup returns CDR1 SGHTA and CDR2 FQGNSA. The CDR3 runs to 14 residues. Losses at the gene ends were 6 bases for V and 4 bases for J; bases not matched to a gene: 4. In nucleotides, the CDR3 is TGTGCCAGCAGTAGCGGGGGGGCCCGAGAGACCCAGTACTTC. The encoded protein is CASSSGGARETQYF.